The 3 T cell receptor beta chains below all came from one sample that was sequenced in a study of response to subunit inactivated influenza vaccine. MiXCR, run by TCRdb on the RT-PCR reads, gives a single entry per CDR3 protein. The sample lists under 200,000 distinct CDR3 sequences, 9.5% to 12% occurring once. The sequenced sample was CD8+ T cells sorted from PBMCs, obtained roughly 24 months after vaccination. These receptors were collected from a man in his fifties or sixties who received an inactivated influenza vaccine.

The chain joins TRBV6-1 to TRBJ1-6; D uncertain. Trimming took 9 bases from V and 7 from J, leaving 16 bases between them. Looked up from germline, CDR1 is MNHNS and CDR2 is SASEGT. CDR3 size: 14 residues. The CDR3 sequence is CASGPDLLNSPLHF. The CDR3 coding sequence is TGTGCCAGTGGGCCGGACTTGTTAAATTCACCCCTCCACTTT.

This chain uses TRBV9 with TRBJ2-7, with TRBD2 matching over 8 bases. The CDR3 consists of 16 residues. Unmatched junction bases numbered 15, after V lost 3 bases and J lost 7 bases. The germline gives CDR1 SGDLS, CDR2 YYNGEE. The CDR3 coding sequence is TGTGCCAGCAGCGGGCCTTCGGGCGCGGGGGGATATGAGCAGTACTTC. This codes for CASSGPSGAGGYEQYF.

This clonotype has just a few counts. The gene calls are TRBV27 and TRBJ1-5; the D gene is possibly TRBD1 (5 bases). Per germline, CDR1 MNHEY and CDR2 SMNVEV (reference sequence). The V end lost 3 bases, the J end lost 9 bases, and 12 bases lay between the germline ends. The length of the CDR3 is 13 residues. The CDR3 region is CASSFSGKGPQHF. Written as DNA, the CDR3 is TGTGCCAGCAGTTTCTCAGGGAAAGGGCCCCAGCATTTT.